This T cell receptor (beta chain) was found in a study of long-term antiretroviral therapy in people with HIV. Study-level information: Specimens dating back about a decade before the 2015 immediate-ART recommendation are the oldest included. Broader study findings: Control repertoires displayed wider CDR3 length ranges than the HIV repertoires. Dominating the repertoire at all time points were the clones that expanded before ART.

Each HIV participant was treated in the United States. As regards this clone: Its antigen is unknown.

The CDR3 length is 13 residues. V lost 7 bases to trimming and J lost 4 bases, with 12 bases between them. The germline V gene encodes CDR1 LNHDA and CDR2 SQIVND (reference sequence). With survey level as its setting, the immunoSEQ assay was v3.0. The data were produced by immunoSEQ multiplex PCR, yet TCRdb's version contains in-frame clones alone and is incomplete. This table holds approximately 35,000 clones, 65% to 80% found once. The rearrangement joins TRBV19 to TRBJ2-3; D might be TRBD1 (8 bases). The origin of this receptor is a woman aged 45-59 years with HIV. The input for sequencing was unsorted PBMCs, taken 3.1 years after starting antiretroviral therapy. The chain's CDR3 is CASNRGGADTQYF. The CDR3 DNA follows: TGTGCCAGTAACAGGGGGGGGGCAGATACGCAGTATTTT.